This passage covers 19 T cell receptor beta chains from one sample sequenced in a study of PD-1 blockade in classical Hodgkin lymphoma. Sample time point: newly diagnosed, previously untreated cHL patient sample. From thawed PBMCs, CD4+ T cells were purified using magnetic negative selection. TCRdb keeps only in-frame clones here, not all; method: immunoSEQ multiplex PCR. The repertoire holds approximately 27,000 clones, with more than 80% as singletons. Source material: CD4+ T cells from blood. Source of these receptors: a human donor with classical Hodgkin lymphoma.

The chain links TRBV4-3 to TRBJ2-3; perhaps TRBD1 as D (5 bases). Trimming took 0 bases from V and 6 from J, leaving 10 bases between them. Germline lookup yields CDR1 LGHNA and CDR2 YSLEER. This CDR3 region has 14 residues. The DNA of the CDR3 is TGCGCCAGCAGCCAAGAGGGTCAGGGCGATACGCAGTATTTT. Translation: CASSQEGQGDTQYF.

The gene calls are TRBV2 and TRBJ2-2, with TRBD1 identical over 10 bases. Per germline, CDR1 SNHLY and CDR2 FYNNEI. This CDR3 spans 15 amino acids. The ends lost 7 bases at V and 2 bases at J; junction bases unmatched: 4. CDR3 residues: CASTRDRGNTGELFF. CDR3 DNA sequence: TGTGCCAGCACCCGGGACAGGGGTAACACCGGGGAGCTGTTTTTT.

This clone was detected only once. The DNA for the CDR3 is TGTGCCAGCACCCGACGAGGCTACAATGAGCAGTTCTTC. Encoded protein: CASTRRGYNEQFF. The chain combines TRBV5-5 with TRBJ2-1; D unresolved. Deletions cut 6 bases from V and 3 bases from J, with 10 bases between. The CDR3 has 13 residues. Germline CDR1 is SGHKS and CDR2 is YYEKEE (reference sequence).

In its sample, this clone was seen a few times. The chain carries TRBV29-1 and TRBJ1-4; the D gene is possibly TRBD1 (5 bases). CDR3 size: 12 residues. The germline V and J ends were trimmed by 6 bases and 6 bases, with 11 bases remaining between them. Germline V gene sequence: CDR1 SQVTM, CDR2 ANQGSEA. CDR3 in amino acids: CSVQGGDEKLFF. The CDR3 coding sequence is TGCAGCGTGCAGGGAGGCGATGAAAAACTGTTTTTT. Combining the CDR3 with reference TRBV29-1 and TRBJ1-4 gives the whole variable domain SAVISQKPSRDICQRGTSLTIQCQVDSQVTMMFWYRQQPGQSLTLIATANQGSEATYESGFVIDKFPISRPNLTFSTLTVSNMSPEDSSIYLCSVQGGDEKLFFGSGTQLSVL.

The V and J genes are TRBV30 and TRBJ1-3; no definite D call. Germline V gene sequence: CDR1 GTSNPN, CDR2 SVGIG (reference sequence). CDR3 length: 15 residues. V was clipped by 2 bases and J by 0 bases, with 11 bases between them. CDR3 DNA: TGTGCCTGGAGTTTCGGTGGGAACTCTGGAAACACCATATATTTT. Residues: CAWSFGGNSGNTIYF.

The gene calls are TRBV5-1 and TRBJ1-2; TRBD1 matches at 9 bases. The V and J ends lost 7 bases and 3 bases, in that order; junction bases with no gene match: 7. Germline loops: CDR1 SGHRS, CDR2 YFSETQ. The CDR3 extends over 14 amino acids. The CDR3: CASGRDRVDYGYTF. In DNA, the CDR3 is TGCGCCAGCGGACGGGACAGGGTGGACTATGGCTACACCTTC.

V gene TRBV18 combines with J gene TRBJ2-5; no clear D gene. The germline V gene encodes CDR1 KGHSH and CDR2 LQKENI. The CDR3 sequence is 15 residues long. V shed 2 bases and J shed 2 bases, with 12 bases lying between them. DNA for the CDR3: TGTGCCAGCTCACCATTCTCCGGCTGGCAAGAGACCCAGTACTTC. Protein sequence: CASSPFSGWQETQYF. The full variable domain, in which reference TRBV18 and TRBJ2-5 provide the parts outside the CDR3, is NAGVMQNPRHLVRRRGQEARLRCSPMKGHSHVYWYRQLPEEGLKFMVYLQKENIIDESGMPKERFSAEFPKEGPSILRIQQVVRGDSAAYFCASSPFSGWQETQYFGPGTRLLVL.

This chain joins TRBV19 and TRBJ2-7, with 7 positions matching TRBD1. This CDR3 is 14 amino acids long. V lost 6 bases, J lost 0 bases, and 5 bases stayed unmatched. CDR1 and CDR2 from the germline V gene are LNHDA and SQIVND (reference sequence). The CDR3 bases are TGTGCCAGTAGCCTCCGGGACAGCTCCTACGAGCAGTACTTC. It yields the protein CASSLRDSSYEQYF.

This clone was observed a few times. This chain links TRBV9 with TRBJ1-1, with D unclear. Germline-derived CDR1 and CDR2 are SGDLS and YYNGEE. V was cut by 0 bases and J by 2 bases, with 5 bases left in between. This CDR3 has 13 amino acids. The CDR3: CASSVARNTEAFF. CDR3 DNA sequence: TGTGCCAGCAGCGTAGCCCGCAACACTGAAGCTTTCTTT.

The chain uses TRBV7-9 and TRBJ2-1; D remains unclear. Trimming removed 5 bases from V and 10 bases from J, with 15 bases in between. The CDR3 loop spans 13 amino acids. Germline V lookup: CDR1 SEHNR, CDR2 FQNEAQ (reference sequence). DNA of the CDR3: TGTGCCAGCAGCCCAGAGTTAAGCCGAGAGCAGTTCTTC. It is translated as CASSPELSREQFF.

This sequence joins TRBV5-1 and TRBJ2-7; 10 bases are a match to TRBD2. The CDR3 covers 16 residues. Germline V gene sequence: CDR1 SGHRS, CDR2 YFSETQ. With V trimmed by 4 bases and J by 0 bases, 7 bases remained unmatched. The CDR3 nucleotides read TGCGCCAGCAGCCAACAAGCGGGGGGGAGCTCCTACGAGCAGTACTTC. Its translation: CASSQQAGGSSYEQYF.

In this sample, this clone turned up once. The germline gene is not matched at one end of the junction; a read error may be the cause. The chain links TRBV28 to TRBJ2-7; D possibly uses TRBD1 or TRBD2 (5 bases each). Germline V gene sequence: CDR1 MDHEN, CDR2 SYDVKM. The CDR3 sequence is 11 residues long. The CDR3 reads CASSLWGMEYF. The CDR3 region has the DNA TGTGCCAGCAGTCTATGGGGGATGGAGTACTTC.

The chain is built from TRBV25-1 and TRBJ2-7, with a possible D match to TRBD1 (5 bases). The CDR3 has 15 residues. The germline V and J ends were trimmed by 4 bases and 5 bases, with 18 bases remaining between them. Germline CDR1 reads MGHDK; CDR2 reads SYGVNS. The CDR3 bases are TGTGCCAGCAGTGGAAGACAGCCCCCAGACGACGAGCAGTACTTC. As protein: CASSGRQPPDDEQYF.

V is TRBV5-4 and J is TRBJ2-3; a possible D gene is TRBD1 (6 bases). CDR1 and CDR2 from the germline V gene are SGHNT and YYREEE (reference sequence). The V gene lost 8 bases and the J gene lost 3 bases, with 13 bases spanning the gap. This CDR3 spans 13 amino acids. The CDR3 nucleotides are TGTGCCAGTGGTTCACAGGGAACAGATACGCAGTATTTT. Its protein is CASGSQGTDTQYF.

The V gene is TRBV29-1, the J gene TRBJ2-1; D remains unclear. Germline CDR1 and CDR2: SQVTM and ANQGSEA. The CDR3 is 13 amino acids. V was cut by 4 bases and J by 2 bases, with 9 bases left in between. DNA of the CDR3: TGCAGCGTTGGGACGCGCGCCTACAATGAGCAGTTCTTC. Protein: CSVGTRAYNEQFF.

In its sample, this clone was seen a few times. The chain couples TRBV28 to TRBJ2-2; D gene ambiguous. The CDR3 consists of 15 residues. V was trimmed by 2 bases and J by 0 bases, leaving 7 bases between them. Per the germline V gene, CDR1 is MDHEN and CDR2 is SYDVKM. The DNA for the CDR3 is TGTGCCAGCAGTTTAGTGACATCGAACACCGGGGAGCTGTTTTTT. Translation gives CASSLVTSNTGELFF.

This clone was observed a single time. This CDR3 is CASQLRGTNYGYTF. The CDR3 DNA reads TGTGCCAGCCAGCTCAGGGGGACTAACTATGGCTACACCTTC. The rearrangement joins TRBV6-1 to TRBJ1-2, with 7 bases aligning to TRBD1. V gave up 8 bases and J gave up 0 bases; unmatched junction bases: 6. The CDR3 sequence is 14 residues long. The germline V gene encodes CDR1 MNHNS and CDR2 SASEGT.

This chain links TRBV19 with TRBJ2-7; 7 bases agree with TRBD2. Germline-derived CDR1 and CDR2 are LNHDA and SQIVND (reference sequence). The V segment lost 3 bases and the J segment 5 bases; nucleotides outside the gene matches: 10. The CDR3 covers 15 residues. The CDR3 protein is CASSMGGSSRNEQYF. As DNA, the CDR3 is TGTGCCAGTAGTATGGGCGGGAGTTCAAGGAACGAGCAGTACTTC.

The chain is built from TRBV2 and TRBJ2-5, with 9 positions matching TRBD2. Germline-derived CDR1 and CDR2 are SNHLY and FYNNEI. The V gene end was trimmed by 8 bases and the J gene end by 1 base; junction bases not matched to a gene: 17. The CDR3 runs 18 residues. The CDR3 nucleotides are TGTGCCAGCCAGGTCCGGGGGGGGCTAGCGGGAACCCAAGAGACCCAGTACTTC. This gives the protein CASQVRGGLAGTQETQYF.